Following are 18 T cell receptor beta chains from one sample sequenced in a study of blood T cell repertoires in COVID-19 (TCRdb year 2020). Library preparation was by the immunoSEQ multiplex PCR assay. Here the immuneACCESS table is served through TCRdb, limited to in-frame sequences with V and J called. Missing clones are a known gap in these copies; in checked studies unresolved V genes cover under half, and the rest lacks a known reason. The sample contains roughly 250,000 clones, about 91% of them found a single time. Clones ranked in the top ten supply 2% to 3% of the sample. Sequencing used PBMCs or T cells enriched from blood (not recorded which). These receptors all stem from a woman under 40 with acute COVID-19.

This sequence joins TRBV10-2 and TRBJ1-1; D may be TRBD1 (6 bases). The V and J ends lost 1 base and 7 bases respectively, with 19 bases between them. The CDR3 totals 16 residues. Germline V CDR1 and CDR2: WSHSY, SAAADI. In nucleotides, the CDR3 is TGCGCCAGCAGTGAGTGGCCTACAGGGACGTACGGTGAAGCTTTCTTT. Translated, it gives CASSEWPTGTYGEAFF.

This sequence joins TRBV9 and TRBJ2-5, with 9 bases that match TRBD2. The germline gives CDR1 SGDLS, CDR2 YYNGEE. The CDR3 contains 14 residues. J lost 5 bases, V lost 4 bases, and 6 bases had no gene match. The chain's CDR3 is CASSPGTSRETQYF. CDR3 DNA sequence: TGTGCCAGCAGCCCCGGGACTAGCCGGGAGACCCAGTACTTC.

The chain has TRBV5-8 and TRBJ2-3; the D gene is possibly TRBD1 (6 bases). CDR3 length: 17 amino acids. V was cut by 2 bases and J by 1 base, with 17 bases left in between. Germline loops: CDR1 SGHTS, CDR2 YDEGEE. CDR3 in amino acids: CASSFQPRGRGTDTQYF. CDR3 sequence (DNA): TGTGCCAGCAGCTTCCAGCCCAGGGGTAGGGGCACAGATACGCAGTATTTT. The full variable domain, with the rest looked up from reference TRBV5-8 and TRBJ2-3, is EAGVTQSPTHLIKTRGQQATLRCSPISGHTSVYWYQQALGLGLQFLLWYDEGEERNRGNFPPRFSGRQFPNYSSELNVNALELEDSALYLCASSFQPRGRGTDTQYFGPGTRLTVL.

This clone turned up a few times. The CDR3 region is CATRRDSRTDTQYF. The CDR3 coding sequence is TGTGCCACCCGCCGGGACTCACGGACAGATACGCAGTATTTT. The rearrangement uses TRBV10-3 and TRBJ2-3, with D tentatively TRBD2 (6 bases). This CDR3 comprises 14 residues. CDR1 and CDR2 from the germline V gene are ENHRY and SYGVKD. The V and J ends lost 10 bases and 3 bases respectively, with 17 bases between them.

The chain is built from TRBV27 and TRBJ1-5, with D possibly matching TRBD1 (5 bases). The CDR3 sequence is 14 residues long. Per the germline V gene, CDR1 is MNHEY and CDR2 is SMNVEV (reference sequence). V dropped 4 bases and J dropped 7 bases, with 14 bases sitting between them. This CDR3 is CASSWGGGGQPQHF. CDR3 DNA: TGTGCCAGCAGTTGGGGGGGAGGTGGGCAGCCCCAGCATTTT.

The chain has TRBV18 and TRBJ2-3, with TRBD2 identical over 10 bases. The CDR3 runs to 14 residues. J gave up 5 bases and V 4 bases, and 3 bases lay outside the gene matches. CDR1 is KGHSH and CDR2 is LQKENI in the germline V gene. DNA for the CDR3: TGTGCCAGCTCACTCCTAGCGGGGGTAGATACGCAGTATTTT. This codes for CASSLLAGVDTQYF.

The chain couples TRBV3-1 (or the pseudogene TRBV3-2) to TRBJ1-6, with D possibly TRBD1 on 6 matching bases. Looked up from germline, CDR1 is LGHDT and CDR2 is YNNKEL (reference sequence). The CDR3 is 13 amino acids. With 0 bases removed from V and 17 bases from J, the gap between germline ends came to 14 bases. The CDR3 loop is CASSQDRGSRVHF. The CDR3 DNA follows: TGTGCCAGCAGCCAAGATAGGGGGTCTAGGGTCCACTTT.

This rearrangement joins TRBV9 to TRBJ1-4, with D hard to call. The germline V gene has CDR1 SGDLS and CDR2 YYNGEE. Trimming took off 0 bases at V and 7 bases at J, with 16 bases between the two ends. This CDR3 contains 16 residues. CDR3 sequence: CASSVGLYQEGEKLFF. The CDR3 DNA is TGTGCCAGCAGCGTAGGGTTGTACCAGGAGGGTGAAAAACTGTTTTTT.

The chain has TRBV19 and TRBJ2-5; maybe TRBD1 (6 bases). Per the germline V gene, CDR1 is LNHDA and CDR2 is SQIVND (reference sequence). V lost 6 bases, J lost 5 bases, and 19 bases lay in between. The CDR3 totals 15 residues. The CDR3 DNA is TGTGCCAGTAGCCGCAAGGGGGAGCTGGTGGAGACCCAGTACTTC. Its protein product is CASSRKGELVETQYF.

The chain combines TRBV11-2 with TRBJ1-5; 8 bases line up with TRBD1. Per germline, CDR1 SGHAT and CDR2 FQNNGV. V lost 5 bases and J lost 5; bases outside the gene matches: 8. The CDR3 has 15 residues. This chain's CDR3 is CASSTWTGPDQPQHF. In nucleotides, the CDR3 is TGTGCCAGCAGCACCTGGACAGGGCCTGATCAGCCCCAGCATTTT.

The chain joins TRBV5-1 to TRBJ1-2; D is perhaps TRBD1 (6 bases). CDR3 size: 14 residues. The germline CDR1 and CDR2 sequences are SGHRS and YFSETQ. Between the trimmed V and J ends, which lost 2 bases and 6 bases, there was a span of 14 bases. In DNA, the CDR3 is TGCGCCAGCAGCTTAGAGTGGGCAGGGGATGGCTACACCTTC. Its protein is CASSLEWAGDGYTF.

The chain joins TRBV16 to TRBJ2-1, with 8 bases matching TRBD2. Germline-derived CDR1 and CDR2 are KGHSY and FQNENV. Trimming took 0 bases from V and 6 from J; bases not matched to a gene: 13. The CDR3 contains 18 residues. CDR3 region: CASSQSWGGTSTSNEQFF. CDR3 bases: TGTGCCAGCAGCCAATCTTGGGGGGGGACTAGTACTTCCAATGAGCAGTTCTTC.

The genes are TRBV7-2 and TRBJ2-7, with 8 bases lining up with TRBD2. The CDR3 has 13 residues. Unmatched junction bases numbered 4, after V lost 5 bases and J lost 4 bases. CDR1 and CDR2 from the germline V gene are SGHTA and FQGNSA. The DNA for the CDR3 is TGTGCCAGCAGCATAACTAGCGGATACGAGCAGTACTTC. Translated, it gives CASSITSGYEQYF.

V is TRBV18 and J is TRBJ2-7, with TRBD1 as a possible D gene (6 bases). CDR3 size: 12 residues. The V and J ends lost 2 bases and 5 bases respectively, with 7 bases between them. Per germline, CDR1 KGHSH and CDR2 LQKENI. CDR3 in amino acids: CASSPEGDEQYF. DNA for the CDR3: TGTGCCAGCTCACCAGAGGGGGACGAGCAGTACTTC. The variable domain in full, with the rest retrieved from reference TRBV18 and TRBJ2-7, is NAGVMQNPRHLVRRRGQEARLRCSPMKGHSHVYWYRQLPEEGLKFMVYLQKENIIDESGMPKERFSAEFPKEGPSILRIQQVVRGDSAAYFCASSPEGDEQYFGPGTRLTVT.

The chain is built from TRBV12-3 or TRBV12-4 and TRBJ1-2; D possibly corresponds to TRBD1 (6 bases). The CDR3 totals 11 residues. Trimming stripped 4 bases from V and 8 bases from J, with 8 bases between. The CDR3 here is CASSYREGYTF. In DNA form, the CDR3 reads TGTGCCAGCAGTTACAGGGAAGGCTACACCTTC.

The J gene is TRBJ2-3, the V gene TRBV4-1, with 10 bases lining up with TRBD2. The CDR3 length is 16 residues. The junction had 6 bases not matched to a gene; V was cut back by 0 bases and J by 6 bases. Looked up from germline, CDR1 is MGHRA and CDR2 is YSYEKL. The CDR3 sequence: CASSQEPAGGLDTQYF. Written as DNA, the CDR3 is TGCGCCAGCAGCCAAGAGCCAGCGGGGGGGCTTGATACGCAGTATTTT.

This chain uses TRBV6-4 with TRBJ1-5; the D is unclear. Trimming took off 6 bases at V and 0 bases at J, with 15 bases between the two ends. Germline CDR1 MRHNA, CDR2 SNTAGT. The length of the CDR3 is 16 residues. The CDR3 DNA reads TGTGCCAGCAGGACGGGAACGGGCCATAGCAATCAGCCCCAGCATTTT. This gives the protein CASRTGTGHSNQPQHF.

CDR3 loop: CSVGHQLEAFF. The DNA of the CDR3 is TGCAGCGTTGGACACCAACTCGAAGCTTTCTTT. The chain carries TRBV29-1 and TRBJ1-1, with D uncertain. V was clipped by 4 bases and J by 8 bases, with 11 bases between them. This CDR3 has 11 amino acids. Germline V gene sequence: CDR1 SQVTM, CDR2 ANQGSEA.